The next 16 T cell receptor beta chains were all read from a single sample in a study of shared clonotypes between healthy human individuals (dated by TCRdb to the early 2020s). The receptor library was made with the immunoSEQ multiplex PCR assay. This is the immuneACCESS table as TCRdb keeps it, with only in-frame sequences that have V and J called. A part of the clones is gone; compared with another copy, unresolved V genes explain less than half, and the rest is unexplained. This sample comprises about 580,000 clones, roughly 98% of them detected only once. The ten biggest clones cover 0.3% to 0.35% of the sample. CD8 naive samples were obtained by positive selection for CCR7 among CD45RO-negative cells, yielding a CD45RA+CCR7+ population from which TemRA cells were excluded. The material sequenced was naive CD8+ T cells sorted from blood. Taken with the paper, the label for cell subset or site translates to: CD45RA+CCR7+. The source of these receptors is a young man in good health.

This clone was detected once. This chain connects TRBV13 to TRBJ2-1; 8 bases align to TRBD2. The J segment lost 10 bases and the V segment lost 0 bases, leaving 8 bases of the junction unmatched. Germline V gene lookup returns CDR1 PRHDT and CDR2 FYEKMQ (reference sequence). There are 15 residues in the CDR3. The CDR3 region is CASSLGLAGGGEQFF. In DNA, the CDR3 is TGTGCCAGCAGCTTAGGGCTAGCGGGTGGAGGCGAGCAGTTCTTC.

The chain uses TRBV11-2 and TRBJ2-7; 13 bases line up with TRBD2. The ends lost 3 bases at V and 0 bases at J; junction bases unmatched: 2. The CDR3 covers 16 residues. Germline lookup yields CDR1 SGHAT and CDR2 FQNNGV. The CDR3 loop is CASSLTSGRLSYEQYF. The CDR3, as DNA: TGTGCCAGCAGCTTGACTAGCGGGAGGCTCTCCTACGAGCAGTACTTC.

This rearrangement joins TRBV7-9 to TRBJ2-2; D possibly corresponds to TRBD2 (6 bases). Germline CDR1 reads SEHNR; CDR2 reads FQNEAQ (reference sequence). The CDR3 spans 17 residues. Deletions cut 5 bases from V and 0 bases from J, with 16 bases between. In nucleotides, the CDR3 is TGTGCCAGCAGCACGCCACTAGCTTACGCGAACACCGGGGAGCTGTTTTTT. Protein product: CASSTPLAYANTGELFF.

The chain is built from TRBV28 and TRBJ2-5; D unclear. The CDR3 length is 14 residues. The V and J ends lost 3 bases and 5 bases respectively, with 13 bases between them. The germline CDR1 and CDR2 sequences are MDHEN and SYDVKM. The CDR3 bases are TGTGCCAGCAGTTTTCCCGGCGGTGGGGAGACCCAGTACTTC. It translates to CASSFPGGGETQYF.

V gene TRBV15 combines with J gene TRBJ2-7; D is perhaps TRBD2 (7 bases). The germline V gene encodes CDR1 LNHNV and CDR2 YYDKDF (reference sequence). Trimming left V 5 bases short and J 4 bases short, with 18 bases between. The CDR3 consists of 15 residues. The CDR3 sequence: CATSRGRGALYEQYF. CDR3 bases: TGTGCCACCAGCCGAGGGAGGGGGGCATTGTACGAGCAGTACTTC.

This chain uses TRBV9 with TRBJ1-5; tentative D call: TRBD1 (6 bases). Germline-derived CDR1 and CDR2 are SGDLS and YYNGEE. This CDR3 has 15 residues. Deletions cut 0 bases from V and 6 bases from J, with 13 bases between. This CDR3 reads CASSVGGGLGQPQHF. In DNA, the CDR3 is TGTGCCAGCAGCGTAGGGGGGGGCTTAGGTCAGCCCCAGCATTTT.

The chain recombines TRBV29-1 with TRBJ2-7; D uncertain. The CDR3 is 13 residues long. Trimming removed 3 bases from V and 4 bases from J, with 13 bases in between. CDR1 and CDR2 (germline): SQVTM, ANQGSEA. CDR3 bases: TGCAGCGTTGAGGCTCCTGGAATTTACGAGCAGTACTTC. This gives the protein CSVEAPGIYEQYF.

The chain has TRBV11-2 and TRBJ2-5; either TRBD1 or TRBD2 may fit D (5 bases each). V shed 2 bases and J shed 3 bases, with 19 bases lying between them. The V gene's germline CDR1 is SGHAT and CDR2 FQNNGV. The CDR3 is 17 amino acids. In nucleotides, the CDR3 is TGTGCCAGCAGCTTACGACCTTGGCAGAGGGGCGAAGAGACCCAGTACTTC. The encoded protein is CASSLRPWQRGEETQYF.

The chain uses TRBV7-9 and TRBJ1-2; D is unresolved. The CDR3 loop spans 15 amino acids. V was shortened by 2 bases and J by 2 bases, with 12 bases between the two germline ends. Germline-derived CDR1 and CDR2 are SEHNR and FQNEAQ (reference sequence). CDR3 in DNA: TGTGCCAGCAGCTTACAGGTGGGCAGAAACTATGGCTACACCTTC. Amino acids: CASSLQVGRNYGYTF. The full variable domain, completed using reference TRBV7-9 and TRBJ1-2, is DTGVSQNPRHKITKRGQNVTFRCDPISEHNRLYWYRQTLGQGPEFLTYFQNEAQLEKSRLLSDRFSAERPKGSFSTLEIQRTEQGDSAMYLCASSLQVGRNYGYTFGSGTRLTVV.

The chain combines TRBV25-1 with TRBJ2-1, with a possible D match to TRBD1 (5 bases). Germline CDR1 reads MGHDK; CDR2 reads SYGVNS. This CDR3 spans 16 amino acids. The V and J ends lost 1 base and 1 base respectively, with 11 bases between them. CDR3 bases: TGTGCCAGCAGTGAATCCCGACAGTTATCCTACAATGAGCAGTTCTTC. It yields the protein CASSESRQLSYNEQFF.

The chain combines TRBV2 with TRBJ2-7; D may be TRBD1 or TRBD2 (5 bases each). The CDR3 totals 13 residues. Germline-derived CDR1 and CDR2 are SNHLY and FYNNEI. The V and J ends lost 3 bases and 6 bases respectively, with 12 bases between them. CDR3 protein: CASSDTVGVEQYF. The CDR3 nucleotides are TGTGCCAGCAGTGACACCGTGGGGGTCGAGCAGTACTTC.

This clone has just one count. The CDR3 nucleotides are TGTGCCAGCAGTGGTCGGACTAGCGGGAGTATTATCCAGTATTTT. Its protein product is CASSGRTSGSIIQYF. V is TRBV6-1 and J is TRBJ2-3, with 13 bases aligning to TRBD2. The V gene end was trimmed by 4 bases and the J gene end by 12 bases; junction bases not matched to a gene: 10. The CDR3 loop spans 15 amino acids. Germline CDR1 MNHNS, CDR2 SASEGT.

This clone was recorded only once. The chain links TRBV9 to TRBJ2-7; D is unresolved. The CDR3 has 15 amino acids. The germline V gene has CDR1 SGDLS and CDR2 YYNGEE. V lost 0 bases and J lost 3, with 13 bases in between. CDR3 coding DNA: TGTGCCAGCAGCGTAGGGGTGGCCCCCCTCTACGAGCAGTACTTC. Protein sequence: CASSVGVAPLYEQYF.

This clone was counted once. The rearrangement links TRBV7-9 to TRBJ1-4; a possible D gene is TRBD1 (6 bases). Germline assignment: CDR1 SEHNR and CDR2 FQNEAQ (reference sequence). The CDR3 loop spans 17 amino acids. The ends were cut back, 5 bases at V and 6 bases at J, with 22 bases in the middle. The CDR3 reads CASSDPGQGDEDEKLFF. In DNA, the CDR3 is TGTGCCAGCAGCGACCCGGGACAAGGAGATGAAGATGAAAAACTGTTTTTT.

The chain employs TRBV27 and TRBJ2-2; D is perhaps TRBD1 (5 bases). V was pared by 5 bases and J by 0 bases, with 19 bases between. The CDR3 is 18 residues long. Germline V gives CDR1 MNHEY, CDR2 SMNVEV (reference sequence). This CDR3 is CASSLVKGISANTGELFF. CDR3 nucleotides: TGTGCCAGCAGTCTTGTCAAGGGGATCTCGGCGAACACCGGGGAGCTGTTTTTT.

Concerning this clone: Relative to the germline gene, one junction end is altered; a read error may explain this. This sequence joins TRBV28 and TRBJ2-7; 7 bases align to TRBD1. In germline, CDR1 is MDHEN, CDR2 SYDVKM. The CDR3 length is 15 residues. In nucleotides, the CDR3 is TGCGCCAGCAGTAACCTCGGACAGGCCGTCTACGAGCAGTACTTC. It yields the protein CASSNLGQAVYEQYF.